Following are 10 T cell receptor beta chains from one sample sequenced in a study of T cell responses to AZD1222 COVID-19 vaccine. Repertoires were generated with immunoSEQ multiplex PCR, while TCRdb's copy carries only in-frame clones and drops some. The sample has 90,000 to 120,000 clones, about 90% seen once; the top ten hold roughly 4.3%. The sample consisted of peripheral blood, taken on day 0 of AZD1222 vaccination. These receptors were obtained from an adult in good health.

J is TRBJ1-1 and V is TRBV30, with D perhaps matching TRBD1 (5 bases). Germline V gene data show CDR1 as GTSNPN and CDR2 as SVGIG (reference sequence). This CDR3 comprises 12 residues. V gave up 1 base and J gave up 11 bases, with 14 bases separating them. The CDR3 spells CAWSAPGRAAFF. The CDR3 DNA is TGTGCCTGGAGTGCCCCGGGCAGGGCGGCTTTCTTT.

This rearrangement joins TRBV28 to TRBJ1-5, with 8 positions matching TRBD1. The germline CDR1 and CDR2 sequences are MDHEN and SYDVKM. The CDR3 loop spans 17 amino acids. J was trimmed by 5 bases and V by 4 bases; bases with no gene match: 13. CDR3: CASSSPGRGQRDQPQHF. In DNA form, the CDR3 reads TGTGCCAGCAGTTCACCTGGCAGGGGGCAGAGAGATCAGCCCCAGCATTTT.

The chain recombines TRBV7-6 with TRBJ1-4, with D perhaps TRBD1 (6 bases). V dropped 2 bases and J dropped 8 bases, with 15 bases sitting between them. The CDR3 is 15 residues long. Germline V gives CDR1 SGHVS, CDR2 FNYEAQ. The CDR3 reads CASSLQGRGEEKLFF. The CDR3 bases are TGTGCCAGCAGCTTACAGGGCAGGGGAGAAGAAAAACTGTTTTTT.

The gene calls are TRBV29-1 and TRBJ1-2; D is ambiguous. V was shortened by 4 bases and J by 6 bases, with 3 bases between the two germline ends. The length of the CDR3 is 9 residues. CDR1 and CDR2 from the germline V gene are SQVTM and ANQGSEA. The CDR3 here is CSVGDGYTF. As DNA, the CDR3 is TGCAGCGTTGGGGATGGCTACACCTTC. The full variable domain, with the rest looked up from reference TRBV29-1 and TRBJ1-2, is SAVISQKPSRDICQRGTSLTIQCQVDSQVTMMFWYRQQPGQSLTLIATANQGSEATYESGFVIDKFPISRPNLTFSTLTVSNMSPEDSSIYLCSVGDGYTFGSGTRLTVV.

This clone was seen only a few times. This chain uses TRBV27 with TRBJ2-7; D is ambiguous. Germline assignment: CDR1 MNHEY and CDR2 SMNVEV (reference sequence). There are 14 residues in the CDR3. The V end was cut by 3 bases, the J end by 7 bases, with 16 bases between. The DNA for the CDR3 is TGTGCCAGCAGTTTCTCATCGTCGGCCCGGGAGCAGTACTTC. Its protein is CASSFSSSAREQYF.

The chain recombines TRBV7-9 with TRBJ2-7; TRBD2 aligns across 10 bases. Germline trimming cut 5 bases from V and 5 bases from J; bases unmatched to any gene: 12. Germline V lookup: CDR1 SEHNR, CDR2 FQNEAQ (reference sequence). CDR3 length: 16 amino acids. Here the CDR3 reads CASSQTSGEEVDEQYF. The CDR3 bases are TGTGCCAGCAGCCAAACTAGCGGGGAAGAAGTGGACGAGCAGTACTTC. Together with reference TRBV7-9 and TRBJ2-7, the CDR3 gives the full variable domain: DTGVSQNPRHKITKRGQNVTFRCDPISEHNRLYWYRQTLGQGPEFLTYFQNEAQLEKSRLLSDRFSAERPKGSFSTLEIQRTEQGDSAMYLCASSQTSGEEVDEQYFGPGTRLTVT.

The rearrangement uses TRBV4-2 and TRBJ1-4; D perhaps matches TRBD1 (6 bases). V was clipped by 0 bases and J by 8 bases, with 16 bases between them. The CDR3 has 16 amino acids. Germline CDR1 LGHNA, CDR2 YNFKEQ. CDR3 nucleotide sequence: TGTGCCAGCAGCCAAGATCCCAACAGGGACGGGGAAAAACTGTTTTTT. Its protein product is CASSQDPNRDGEKLFF.

The rearrangement links TRBV2 to TRBJ2-7; D unresolved. Trimming removed 5 bases at V and 6 bases at J, with 11 bases between. This CDR3 contains 12 residues. CDR1 SNHLY and CDR2 FYNNEI come from the germline V gene. The CDR3 spells CASSRTSSEQYF. The CDR3 DNA is TGTGCCAGCAGTCGCACATCTTCCGAGCAGTACTTC.

The rearrangement joins TRBV7-8 to TRBJ1-4; D unclear. The V end was cut by 5 bases, the J end by 0 bases, with 19 bases between. The CDR3 spans 18 residues. Germline-derived CDR1 and CDR2 are SGHVS and FQNEAQ. For the CDR3, the DNA is TGTGCCAGCAGCCAGCAGGCAGCAACAAGGACAACTAATGAAAAACTGTTTTTT. Translating gives CASSQQAATRTTNEKLFF.

The rearrangement links TRBV5-1 to TRBJ1-6, with 9 nucleotides matching TRBD1. CDR3 size: 17 residues. Germline V lookup: CDR1 SGHRS, CDR2 YFSETQ. With 3 bases clipped from V and 4 bases from J, the junction kept 8 bases outside the gene matches. CDR3 protein: CASSSGQGIRYNSPLHF. CDR3 nucleotides: TGCGCCAGCAGCTCGGGACAGGGTATTAGGTATAATTCACCCCTCCACTTT.